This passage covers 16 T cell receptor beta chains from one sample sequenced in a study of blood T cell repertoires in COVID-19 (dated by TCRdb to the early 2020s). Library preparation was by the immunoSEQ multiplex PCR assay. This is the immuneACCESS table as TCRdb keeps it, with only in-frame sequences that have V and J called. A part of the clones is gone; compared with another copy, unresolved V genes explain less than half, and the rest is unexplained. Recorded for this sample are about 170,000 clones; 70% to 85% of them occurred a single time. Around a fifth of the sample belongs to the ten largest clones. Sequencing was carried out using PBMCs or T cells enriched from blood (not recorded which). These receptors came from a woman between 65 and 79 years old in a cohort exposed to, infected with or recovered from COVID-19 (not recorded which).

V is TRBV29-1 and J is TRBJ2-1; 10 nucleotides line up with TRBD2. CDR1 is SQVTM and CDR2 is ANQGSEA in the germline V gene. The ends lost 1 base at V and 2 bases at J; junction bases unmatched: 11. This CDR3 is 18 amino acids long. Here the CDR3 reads CSVEGRGRTSGAYNEQFF. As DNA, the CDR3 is TGCAGCGTTGAAGGCAGGGGTCGAACTAGCGGGGCCTACAATGAGCAGTTCTTC.

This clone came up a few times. The CDR3 nucleotides are TGTGCCTGGAGTGTACGGGGTGGGCAGCCCCAGCATTTT. This translates into CAWSVRGGQPQHF. The chain has TRBV30 and TRBJ1-5; D not certain. CDR1 GTSNPN and CDR2 SVGIG come from the germline V gene (reference sequence). The CDR3 totals 13 residues. Trimming cost V 0 bases and J 7 bases, with 10 bases left between them.

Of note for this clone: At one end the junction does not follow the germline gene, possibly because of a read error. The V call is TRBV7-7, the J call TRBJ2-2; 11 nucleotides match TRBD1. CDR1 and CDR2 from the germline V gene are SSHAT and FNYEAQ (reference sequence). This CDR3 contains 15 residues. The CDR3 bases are TGTGCTAGCAGCCCCCGGGACAGGGGGTACGGGGAGCTGTTTTTT. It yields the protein CASSPRDRGYGELFF.

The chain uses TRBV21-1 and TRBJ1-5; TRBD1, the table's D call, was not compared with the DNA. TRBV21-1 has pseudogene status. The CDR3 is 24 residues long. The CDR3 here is CASSKAAVGARPPKAPNSNQPQHF. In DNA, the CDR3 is TGTGCCAGCAGCAAAGCGGCGGTTGGGGCCAGGCCCCCCAAGGCGCCTAATAGCAATCAGCCCCAGCATTTT.

The CDR3 sequence is CASGLLGEQYF. In nucleotides, the CDR3 is TGTGCCAGCGGCCTTCTCGGGGAGCAGTACTTC. The genes are TRBV7-2 and TRBJ2-7; no firm D call. This CDR3 has 11 amino acids. The germline gives CDR1 SGHTA, CDR2 FQGNSA. V dropped 8 bases and J dropped 7 bases, with 12 bases sitting between them. Full variable domain (missing parts from reference TRBV7-2 and TRBJ2-7): GAGVSQSPSNKVTEKGKDVELRCDPISGHTALYWYRQSLGQGLEFLIYFQGNSAPDKSGLPSDRFSAERTGGSVSTLTIQRTQQEDSAVYLCASGLLGEQYFGPGTRLTVT.

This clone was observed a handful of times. Here the CDR3 reads CATSRDEGRRGQGKRDTQYF. The CDR3 nucleotides are TGTGCCACCAGCAGAGATGAGGGTCGAAGGGGACAGGGGAAGAGGGATACGCAGTATTTT. The genes are TRBV15 and TRBJ2-3, with 10 nucleotides matching TRBD1. The V and J ends lost 0 bases and 6 bases, in that order; junction bases with no gene match: 18. Germline CDR1 LNHNV, CDR2 YYDKDF (reference sequence). The CDR3 is made up of 20 amino acids.

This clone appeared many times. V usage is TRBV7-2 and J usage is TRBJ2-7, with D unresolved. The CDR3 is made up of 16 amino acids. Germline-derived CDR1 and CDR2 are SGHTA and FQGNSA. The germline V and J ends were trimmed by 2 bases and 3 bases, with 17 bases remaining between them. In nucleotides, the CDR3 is TGTGCCAGCAGCTTACGACTCCATCCGCCAGTCTACGAGCAGTACTTC. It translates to CASSLRLHPPVYEQYF.

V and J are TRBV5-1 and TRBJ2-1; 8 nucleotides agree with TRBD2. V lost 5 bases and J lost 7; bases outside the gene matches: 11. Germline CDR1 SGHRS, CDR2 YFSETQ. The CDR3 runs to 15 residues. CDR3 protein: CASRPGGTRGNEQFF. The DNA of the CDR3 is TGCGCCAGCAGGCCGGGAGGGACACGGGGGAATGAGCAGTTCTTC.

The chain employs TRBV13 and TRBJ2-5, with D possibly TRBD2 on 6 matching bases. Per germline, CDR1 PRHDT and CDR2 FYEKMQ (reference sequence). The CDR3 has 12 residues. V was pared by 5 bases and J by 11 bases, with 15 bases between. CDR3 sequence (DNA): TGTGCCAGCAGCGCGGGGACCTATCAACAGTACTTC. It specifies CASSAGTYQQYF.

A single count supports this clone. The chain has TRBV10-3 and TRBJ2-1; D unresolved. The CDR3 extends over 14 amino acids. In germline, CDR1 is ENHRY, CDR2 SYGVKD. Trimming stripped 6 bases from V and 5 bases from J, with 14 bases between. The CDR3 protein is CAIRNFNPNNEQFF. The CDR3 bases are TGTGCCATCAGGAACTTTAACCCGAACAATGAGCAGTTCTTC.

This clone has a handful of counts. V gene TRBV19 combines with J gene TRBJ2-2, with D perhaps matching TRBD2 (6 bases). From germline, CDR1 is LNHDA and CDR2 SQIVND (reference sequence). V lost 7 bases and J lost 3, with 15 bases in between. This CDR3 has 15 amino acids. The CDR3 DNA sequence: TGTGCCAGTAAATCTCCCGGAGGGCACACCGGGGAGCTGTTTTTT. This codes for CASKSPGGHTGELFF.

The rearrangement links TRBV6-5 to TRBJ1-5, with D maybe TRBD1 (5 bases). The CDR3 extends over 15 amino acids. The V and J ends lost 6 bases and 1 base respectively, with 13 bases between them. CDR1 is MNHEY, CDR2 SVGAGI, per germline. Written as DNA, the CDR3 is TGTGCCAGCAGGGGGGGAGGTTCGAGCAATCAGCCCCAGCATTTT. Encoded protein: CASRGGGSSNQPQHF.

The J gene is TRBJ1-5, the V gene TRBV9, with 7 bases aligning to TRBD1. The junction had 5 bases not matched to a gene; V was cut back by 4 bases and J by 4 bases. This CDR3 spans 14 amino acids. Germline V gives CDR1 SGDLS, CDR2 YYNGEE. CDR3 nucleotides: TGTGCCAGCAGCCGGGGACAGCAAAATCAGCCCCAGCATTTT. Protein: CASSRGQQNQPQHF.

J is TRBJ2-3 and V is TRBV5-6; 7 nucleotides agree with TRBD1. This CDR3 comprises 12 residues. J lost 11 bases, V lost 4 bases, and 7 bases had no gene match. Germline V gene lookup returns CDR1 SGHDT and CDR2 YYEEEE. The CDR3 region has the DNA TGTGCCAGCAGCAGACCGGGACAGCTGCAGTATTTT. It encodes CASSRPGQLQYF.

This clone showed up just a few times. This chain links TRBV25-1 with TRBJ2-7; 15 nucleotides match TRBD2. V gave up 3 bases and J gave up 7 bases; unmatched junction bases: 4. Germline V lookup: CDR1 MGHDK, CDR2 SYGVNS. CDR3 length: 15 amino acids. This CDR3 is CASSERGLAGGEQYF. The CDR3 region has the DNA TGTGCCAGCAGTGAGAGGGGACTAGCGGGAGGAGAGCAGTACTTC.

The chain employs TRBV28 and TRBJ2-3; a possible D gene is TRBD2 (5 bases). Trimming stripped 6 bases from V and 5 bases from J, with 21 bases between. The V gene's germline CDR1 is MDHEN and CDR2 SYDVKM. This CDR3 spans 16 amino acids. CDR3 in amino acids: CASSLSSRVGLDTQYF. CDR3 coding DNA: TGTGCCAGCAGCCTATCTAGCCGTGTTGGATTAGATACGCAGTATTTT.